This T cell receptor beta chain was captured by sequencing in a study of response to subunit inactivated influenza vaccine. TCRdb analysed the RT-PCR reads with MiXCR anew, one entry per CDR3 protein. This sample has approximately 520,000 distinct CDR3 sequences; 15% to 20% occur once, and the top ten carry less than 4%. Germline CDR1 reads SGHAT; CDR2 reads FQNNGV. CDR3 length: 15 amino acids. Trimming cost V 1 base and J 6 bases; bases outside gene matches: 2. This clonotype originated in a man aged 50 to 69 who received an inactivated influenza vaccine. Here the sequenced sample was CD4+ T cells sorted from PBMCs, taken approximately 25 months after vaccination. The J gene is TRBJ1-6, the V gene TRBV11-2; the match to TRBD1 covers 8 bases. The CDR3: CASSLGQGPNSPLHF. For the CDR3, the DNA is TGTGCCAGCAGCTTAGGACAGGGGCCTAATTCACCCCTCCACTTT.